The clone carrying this T cell receptor (beta chain) was detected once. CDR3 size: 15 residues. Trimming stripped 3 bases from V and 2 bases from J, with 15 bases between. Germline V gene lookup returns CDR1 DFQATT and CDR2 SNEGSKA (reference sequence). The sample comes from a study of T-cell reconstitution after alpha-beta-depleted transplantation in children. As it was prepared, the TCRbeta library received unique molecular identifiers. TCRdb re-analysed the PCR reads in MiXCR, keeping a single row per CDR3 protein. The table records about 370,000 distinct CDR3 sequences, roughly 20% of them present only once.

The sequences come from PBMCs from the stem cell graft donor, collected from the stem cell graft. The TCR sequence derives from a human donor who donated a stem cell graft to a child with acute myeloid leukemia. V is TRBV20-1 and J is TRBJ2-3; D is undetermined. This CDR3 reads CSASGLAGHTDTQYF. DNA of the CDR3: TGCAGTGCTAGCGGTCTGGCCGGGCACACAGATACGCAGTATTTT.